Listed here are 19 T cell receptor beta chains from one sample, sequenced in a study of cytomegalovirus exposure and HLA in healthy donors. The PCR was carried out with 60 Vbeta primers and 13 Jbeta primers. Method: immunoSEQ multiplex PCR; TCRdb's copy keeps in-frame clones and lacks some. The sample yields around 280,000 clones, roughly 90% seen once. The sample consisted of PBMCs. The origin of the receptors is a young woman in good health and CMV-seronegative.

V usage is TRBV2 and J usage is TRBJ1-2; D is possibly TRBD1 (5 bases). The germline V and J ends were trimmed by 6 bases and 10 bases, with 24 bases remaining between them. The germline V gene encodes CDR1 SNHLY and CDR2 FYNNEI. CDR3 length equals 15 residues. CDR3 region: CASRTDSRGPYAYTF. CDR3 DNA: TGTGCCAGCAGGACCGACAGCCGCGGCCCATACGCCTACACCTTC.

The rearrangement uses TRBV14 and TRBJ2-1, with 13 bases aligning to TRBD2. Germline V gene lookup returns CDR1 SGHDN and CDR2 FVKESK. Trimming at V came to 1 base and at J to 9 bases, leaving 9 bases not matched to a gene. This CDR3 contains 17 residues. The CDR3 DNA sequence: TGTGCCAGCAGCCAAGTGGGACTAGCGGGGCTGGCCGCTGAGCAGTTCTTC. Amino acid sequence: CASSQVGLAGLAAEQFF.

The V and J genes are TRBV29-1 and TRBJ2-7; a weak D match, TRBD2 (6 bases). The CDR3 totals 14 residues. CDR1 and CDR2 (germline): SQVTM, ANQGSEA. V shed 4 bases and J shed 2 bases, with 15 bases lying between them. CDR3 bases: TGCAGCGTTGTCGGGCGCGGGGAGGCCTACGAGCAGTACTTC. This sequence encodes CSVVGRGEAYEQYF.

The rearrangement joins TRBV11-3 to TRBJ2-2, with a weak D call TRBD2 (6 bases). CDR3 length: 14 amino acids. Germline assignment: CDR1 SGHNT and CDR2 YENEEA. Trimming removed 6 bases at V and 3 bases at J, with 11 bases between. Written as DNA, the CDR3 is TGTGCCAGCAGTTTGGGGGACTACACCGGGGAGCTGTTTTTT. It encodes CASSLGDYTGELFF.

The CDR3 region has the DNA TGCAGCGTCTTCCGGAACACTGAAGCTTTCTTT. The encoded protein is CSVFRNTEAFF. The chain couples TRBV29-1 to TRBJ1-1; D unresolved. Per germline, CDR1 SQVTM and CDR2 ANQGSEA. The CDR3 runs to 11 residues. V gave up 6 bases and J gave up 1 base, with 6 bases separating them.

The rearrangement uses TRBV5-4 and TRBJ2-3, with a possible D match to TRBD1 (5 bases). CDR1 and CDR2 (germline): SGHNT, YYREEE (reference sequence). The CDR3 length is 14 residues. V lost 3 bases to trimming and J lost 6 bases, with 14 bases between them. In DNA form, the CDR3 reads TGTGCCAGCAGCTCCCGTCAGGGCAAGGATACGCAGTATTTT. Amino acids: CASSSRQGKDTQYF.

The chain couples TRBV11-3 to TRBJ2-1; TRBD2 agrees at 11 bases. The CDR3 extends over 15 amino acids. Germline V gene data show CDR1 as SGHNT and CDR2 as YENEEA. Trimming at V came to 5 bases and at J to 6 bases, leaving 6 bases not matched to a gene. The CDR3 coding sequence is TGTGCCAGCAGCAAACTAGCGGGGGCTACCAATGAGCAGTTCTTC. It is translated as CASSKLAGATNEQFF.

The CDR3 DNA reads TGCGCCAGCAGCCAAGATCCAATCGGCGGGGGGACAGATACGCAGTATTTT. This gives the protein CASSQDPIGGGTDTQYF. The V call is TRBV4-1, the J call TRBJ2-3; TRBD2 agrees at 8 bases. V lost 0 bases, J lost 3 bases, and 8 bases stayed unmatched. The germline V gene has CDR1 MGHRA and CDR2 YSYEKL. This CDR3 is 17 amino acids long.

The chain uses TRBV4-2 and TRBJ2-2; 13 bases fit TRBD2. CDR3 length: 17 amino acids. With V trimmed by 6 bases and J by 4 bases, 8 bases remained unmatched. Per germline, CDR1 LGHNA and CDR2 YNFKEQ. The CDR3 sequence: CASRQLAGGQATGELFF. The CDR3 bases are TGTGCCAGCAGACAACTAGCGGGGGGGCAGGCCACCGGGGAGCTGTTTTTT.

This clone was picked up a small number of times. This rearrangement joins TRBV6-1 to TRBJ1-4, with a tentative D call TRBD1 (6 bases). This CDR3 is 15 amino acids long. Trimming took off 7 bases at V and 7 bases at J, with 19 bases between the two ends. The germline V gene has CDR1 MNHNS and CDR2 SASEGT. This CDR3 reads CASTGERMYGEKLFF. The CDR3 DNA is TGTGCCAGCACAGGGGAACGAATGTATGGTGAAAAACTGTTTTTT.

In its sample, this clone was seen a few times. V usage is TRBV10-3 and J usage is TRBJ2-7; 10 bases line up with TRBD2. Per the germline V gene, CDR1 is ENHRY and CDR2 is SYGVKD. Trimming at V came to 6 bases and at J to 6 bases, leaving 11 bases not matched to a gene. The CDR3 loop spans 15 amino acids. CDR3 amino acids: CAIRSGGASGGEQYF. The DNA of the CDR3 is TGTGCCATCAGGAGCGGGGGGGCCTCGGGGGGCGAGCAGTACTTC.

The chain links TRBV4-1 to TRBJ2-7; 9 positions match TRBD1. The CDR3 extends over 15 amino acids. Germline CDR1 is MGHRA and CDR2 is YSYEKL. Trimming removed 1 base from V and 2 bases from J; junction bases left unmatched: 3. CDR3 nucleotides: TGCGCCAGCAGCCAAGTAACAGGGGGCCCCTACGAGCAGTACTTC. This encodes CASSQVTGGPYEQYF.

This chain connects TRBV6-1 to TRBJ1-6; D not certain. The V end lost 0 bases, the J end lost 7 bases, and 10 bases lay between the germline ends. The CDR3 is 15 residues long. From germline, CDR1 is MNHNS and CDR2 SASEGT. CDR3 nucleotides: TGTGCCAGCAGTGAAGCCCGGAGAAAAAATTCACCCCTCCACTTT. This sequence encodes CASSEARRKNSPLHF.

V is TRBV19 and J is TRBJ1-1; 8 bases match TRBD1. With 3 bases clipped from V and 11 bases from J, the junction kept 5 bases outside the gene matches. The CDR3 covers 12 residues. Looked up from germline, CDR1 is LNHDA and CDR2 is SQIVND (reference sequence). The CDR3 is CASSIRGLRAFF. As DNA, the CDR3 is TGTGCCAGTAGTATCAGGGGGCTGAGGGCTTTCTTT.

The gene calls are TRBV6-6 and TRBJ1-6, with 7 bases fitting TRBD1. The CDR3 is 15 residues long. With V trimmed by 8 bases and J by 0 bases, 4 bases remained unmatched. Germline-derived CDR1 and CDR2 are MNHNY and SVGAGI (reference sequence). The CDR3 protein is CASRDRDSYNSPLHF. The DNA for the CDR3 is TGTGCCAGCCGGGACAGAGACTCCTATAATTCACCCCTCCACTTT.

This clone was seen only once. The J gene is TRBJ1-1, the V gene TRBV5-1; possible D gene TRBD1, 5 bases. CDR1 SGHRS and CDR2 YFSETQ come from the germline V gene. Between the trimmed V and J ends, which lost 4 bases and 7 bases, there was a span of 26 bases. This CDR3 has 17 amino acids. CDR3 region: CASSPAYFSQGTVEAFF. As DNA, the CDR3 is TGCGCCAGCAGCCCAGCTTACTTCTCTCAGGGTACCGTTGAAGCTTTCTTT.

The V gene is TRBV19, the J gene TRBJ1-1, with 9 bases fitting TRBD1. V lost 8 bases, J lost 4 bases, and 14 bases stayed unmatched. This CDR3 has 16 amino acids. The germline gives CDR1 LNHDA, CDR2 SQIVND (reference sequence). CDR3 sequence (DNA): TGTGCCAGTTCGCCGGGACAGGGTTCTCTCGGCACTGAAGCTTTCTTT. It translates to CASSPGQGSLGTEAFF. Filled out from reference TRBV19 and TRBJ1-1, the complete variable domain reads DGGITQSPKYLFRKEGQNVTLSCEQNLNHDAMYWYRQDPGQGLRLIYYSQIVNDFQKGDIAEGYSVSREKKESFPLTVTSAQKNPTAFYLCASSPGQGSLGTEAFFGQGTRLTVV.

The V gene is TRBV27, the J gene TRBJ1-1, with 8 bases fitting TRBD1. Per the germline V gene, CDR1 is MNHEY and CDR2 is SMNVEV (reference sequence). The V and J ends lost 1 base and 5 bases, in that order; junction bases with no gene match: 12. The CDR3 loop spans 17 amino acids. CDR3 bases: TGTGCCAGCAGTTTATTCCCGGGCGACAGGGGAGTTACTGAAGCTTTCTTT. This codes for CASSLFPGDRGVTEAFF.

This chain connects TRBV5-4 to TRBJ2-7, with TRBD1 matching 9 bases. Per the germline V gene, CDR1 is SGHNT and CDR2 is YYREEE (reference sequence). The CDR3 length is 14 residues. V shed 3 bases, J shed 5 bases, and the junction held 6 bases outside the gene matches. The CDR3, as DNA: TGTGCCAGCAGCTCGACAGGACAGGGGAACGAGCAGTACTTC. Protein sequence: CASSSTGQGNEQYF.